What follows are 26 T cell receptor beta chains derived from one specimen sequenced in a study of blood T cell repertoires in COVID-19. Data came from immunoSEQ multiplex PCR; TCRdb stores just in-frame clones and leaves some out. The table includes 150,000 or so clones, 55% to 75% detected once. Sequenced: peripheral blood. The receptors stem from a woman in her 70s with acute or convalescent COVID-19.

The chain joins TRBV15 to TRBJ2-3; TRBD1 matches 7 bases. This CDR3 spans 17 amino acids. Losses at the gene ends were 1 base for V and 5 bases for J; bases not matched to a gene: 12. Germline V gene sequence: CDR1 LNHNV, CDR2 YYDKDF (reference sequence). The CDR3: CATSRAAGGRLGDTQYF. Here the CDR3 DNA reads TGTGCCACCAGCAGAGCCGCAGGGGGAAGGTTAGGAGATACGCAGTATTTT.

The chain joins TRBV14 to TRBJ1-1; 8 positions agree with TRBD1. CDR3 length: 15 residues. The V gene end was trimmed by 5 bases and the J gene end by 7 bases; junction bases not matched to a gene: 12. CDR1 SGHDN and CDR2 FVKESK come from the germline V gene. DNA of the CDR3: TGTGCCAGCAGCAAGGACAGGGTGGTTATGGGTGAAGCTTTCTTT. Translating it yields CASSKDRVVMGEAFF.

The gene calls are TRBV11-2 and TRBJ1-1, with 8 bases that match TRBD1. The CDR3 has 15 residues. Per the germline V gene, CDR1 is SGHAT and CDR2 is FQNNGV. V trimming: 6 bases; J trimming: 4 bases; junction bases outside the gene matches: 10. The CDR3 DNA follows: TGTGCCAGCAGTCCCGGGACAGGCTGGGTCACTGAAGCTTTCTTT. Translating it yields CASSPGTGWVTEAFF.

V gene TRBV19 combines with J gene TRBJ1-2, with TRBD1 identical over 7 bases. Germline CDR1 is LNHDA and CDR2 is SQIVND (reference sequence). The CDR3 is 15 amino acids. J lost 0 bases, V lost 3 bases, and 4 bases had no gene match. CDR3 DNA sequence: TGTGCCAGTAGTATTGGCAGGGGGGCTAACTATGGCTACACCTTC. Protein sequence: CASSIGRGANYGYTF.

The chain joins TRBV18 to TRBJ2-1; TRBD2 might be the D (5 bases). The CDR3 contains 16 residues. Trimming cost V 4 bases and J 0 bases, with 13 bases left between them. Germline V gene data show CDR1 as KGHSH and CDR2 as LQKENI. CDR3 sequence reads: CASSRPAVSSYNEQFF. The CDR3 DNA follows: TGTGCCAGCTCACGGCCAGCGGTAAGCTCCTACAATGAGCAGTTCTTC.

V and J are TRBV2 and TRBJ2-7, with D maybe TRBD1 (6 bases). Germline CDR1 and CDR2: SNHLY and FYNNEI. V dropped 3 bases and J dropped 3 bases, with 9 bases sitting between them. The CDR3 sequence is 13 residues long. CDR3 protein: CASSEGANYEQYF. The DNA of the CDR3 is TGTGCCAGCAGTGAGGGGGCGAACTACGAGCAGTACTTC.

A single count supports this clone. The CDR3 protein is CASSLGVGPLNTEAFF. CDR3 in DNA: TGTGCCAGCAGCTTAGGTGTGGGGCCCCTGAACACTGAAGCTTTCTTT. This chain joins TRBV7-9 and TRBJ1-1; possibly TRBD1 for D (5 bases). V lost 1 base, J lost 0 bases, and 12 bases lay in between. CDR1 and CDR2 (germline): SEHNR, FQNEAQ (reference sequence). This CDR3 has 16 residues.

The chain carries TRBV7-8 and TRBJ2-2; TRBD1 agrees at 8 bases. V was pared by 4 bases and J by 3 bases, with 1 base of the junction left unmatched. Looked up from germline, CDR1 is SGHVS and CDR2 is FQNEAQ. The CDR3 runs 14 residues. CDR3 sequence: CASSSTGDTGELFF. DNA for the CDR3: TGTGCCAGCAGCTCGACAGGGGACACCGGGGAGCTGTTTTTT.

The CDR3 DNA sequence: TGCGCCAGCAGCCCCGTTCAGGGAGGGGAAAAACTGTTTTTT. Amino acids: CASSPVQGGEKLFF. The gene calls are TRBV5-1 and TRBJ1-4, with a tentative D call TRBD1 (5 bases). The CDR3 has 14 amino acids. V shed 4 bases and J shed 8 bases, with 15 bases lying between them. The germline V gene has CDR1 SGHRS and CDR2 YFSETQ. Complete variable domain (other parts from reference TRBV5-1 and TRBJ1-4): KAGVTQTPRYLIKTRGQQVTLSCSPISGHRSVSWYQQTPGQGLQFLFEYFSETQRNKGNFPGRFSGRQFSNSRSEMNVSTLELGDSALYLCASSPVQGGEKLFFGSGTQLSVL.

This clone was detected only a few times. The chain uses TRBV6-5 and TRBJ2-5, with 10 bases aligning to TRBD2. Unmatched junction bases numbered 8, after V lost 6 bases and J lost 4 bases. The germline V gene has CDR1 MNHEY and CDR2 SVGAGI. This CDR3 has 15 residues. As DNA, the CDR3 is TGTGCCAGCAGAAACCTAGCGGGAGTGAGAGAGACCCAGTACTTC. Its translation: CASRNLAGVRETQYF.

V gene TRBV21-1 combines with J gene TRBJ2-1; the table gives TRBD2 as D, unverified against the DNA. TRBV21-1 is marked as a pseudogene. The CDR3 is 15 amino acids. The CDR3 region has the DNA TGTGCCAGCAGCAGACTAAAGGCAATATACAATGAGCAGTTCTTC. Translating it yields CASSRLKAIYNEQFF.

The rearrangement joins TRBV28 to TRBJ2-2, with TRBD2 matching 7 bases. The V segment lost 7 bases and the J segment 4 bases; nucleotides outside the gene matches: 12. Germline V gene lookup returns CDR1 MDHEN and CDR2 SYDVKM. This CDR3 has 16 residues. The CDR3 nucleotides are TGTGCCAGCACCCCCAGCGGGATGGTCGGCACCGGGGAGCTGTTTTTT. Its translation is CASTPSGMVGTGELFF. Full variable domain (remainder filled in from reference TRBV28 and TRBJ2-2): DVKVTQSSRYLVKRTGEKVFLECVQDMDHENMFWYRQDPGLGLRLIYFSYDVKMKEKGDIPEGYSVSREKKERFSLILESASTNQTSMYLCASTPSGMVGTGELFFGEGSRLTVL.

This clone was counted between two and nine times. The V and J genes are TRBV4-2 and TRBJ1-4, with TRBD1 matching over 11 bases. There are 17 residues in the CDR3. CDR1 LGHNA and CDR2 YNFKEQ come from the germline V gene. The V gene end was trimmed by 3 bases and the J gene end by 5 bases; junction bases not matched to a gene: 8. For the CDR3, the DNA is TGTGCCAGCAGCCAGTCGCGGGGACAGGGGGGGAATGAAAAACTGTTTTTT. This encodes CASSQSRGQGGNEKLFF.

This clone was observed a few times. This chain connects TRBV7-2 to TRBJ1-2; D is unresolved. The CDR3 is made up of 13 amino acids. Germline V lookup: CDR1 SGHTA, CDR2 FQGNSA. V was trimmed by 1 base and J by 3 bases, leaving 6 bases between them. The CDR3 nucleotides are TGTGCCAGCAGCTTAGAACAGTACTATGGCTACACCTTC. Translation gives CASSLEQYYGYTF.

This chain's CDR3 is CASSLDPRAKTGQFF. Written as DNA, the CDR3 is TGTGCCAGCAGCTTAGATCCCCGTGCTAAAACGGGGCAGTTCTTC. The chain has TRBV11-2 and TRBJ2-1, with D unclear. The V gene lost 0 bases and the J gene lost 12 bases, with 18 bases spanning the gap. Germline CDR1 is SGHAT and CDR2 is FQNNGV. The CDR3 runs to 15 residues.

This chain's CDR3 is CASSPTGANEKLFF. The CDR3 DNA reads TGTGCCAGCTCCCCGACAGGTGCGAATGAAAAACTGTTTTTT. The chain joins TRBV18 to TRBJ1-4; D may be TRBD1 (6 bases). This CDR3 is built from 14 residues. Germline V gene lookup returns CDR1 KGHSH and CDR2 LQKENI. V was trimmed by 6 bases and J by 5 bases, leaving 13 bases between them.

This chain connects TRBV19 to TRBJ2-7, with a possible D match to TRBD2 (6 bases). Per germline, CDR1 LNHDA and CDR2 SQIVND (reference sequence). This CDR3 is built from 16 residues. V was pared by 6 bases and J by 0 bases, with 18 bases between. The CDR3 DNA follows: TGTGCCAGTAGCCCGAGGTGGGGAGGAAGCTCCTACGAGCAGTACTTC. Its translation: CASSPRWGGSSYEQYF. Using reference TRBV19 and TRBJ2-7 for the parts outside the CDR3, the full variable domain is DGGITQSPKYLFRKEGQNVTLSCEQNLNHDAMYWYRQDPGQGLRLIYYSQIVNDFQKGDIAEGYSVSREKKESFPLTVTSAQKNPTAFYLCASSPRWGGSSYEQYFGPGTRLTVT.

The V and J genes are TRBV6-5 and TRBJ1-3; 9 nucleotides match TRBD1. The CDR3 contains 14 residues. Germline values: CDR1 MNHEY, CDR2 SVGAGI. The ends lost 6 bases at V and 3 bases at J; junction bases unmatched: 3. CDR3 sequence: CASSTGGVGNTIYF. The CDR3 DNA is TGTGCCAGCAGCACAGGGGGCGTTGGAAACACCATATATTTT.

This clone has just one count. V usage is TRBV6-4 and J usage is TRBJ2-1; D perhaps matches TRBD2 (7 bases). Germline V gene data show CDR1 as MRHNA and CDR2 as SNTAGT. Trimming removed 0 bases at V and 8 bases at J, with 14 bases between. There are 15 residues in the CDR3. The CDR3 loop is CASSDSGGRLDEQFF. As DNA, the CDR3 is TGTGCCAGCAGTGACTCGGGGGGGCGCTTAGATGAGCAGTTCTTC.

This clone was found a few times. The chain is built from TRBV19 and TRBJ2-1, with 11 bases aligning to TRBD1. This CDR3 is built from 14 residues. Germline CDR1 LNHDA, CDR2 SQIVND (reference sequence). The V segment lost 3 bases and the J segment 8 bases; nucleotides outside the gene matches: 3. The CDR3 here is CASSMDRGLYEQFF. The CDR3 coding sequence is TGTGCCAGTAGTATGGACAGGGGGCTTTATGAGCAGTTCTTC.

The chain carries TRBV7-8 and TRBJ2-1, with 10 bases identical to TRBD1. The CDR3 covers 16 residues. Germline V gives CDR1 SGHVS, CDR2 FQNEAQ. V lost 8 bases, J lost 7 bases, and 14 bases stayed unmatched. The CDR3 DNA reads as TGTGCCAGCCTCACTTTTACGGGACAGGGGCCTAATGAGCAGTTCTTC. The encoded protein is CASLTFTGQGPNEQFF.

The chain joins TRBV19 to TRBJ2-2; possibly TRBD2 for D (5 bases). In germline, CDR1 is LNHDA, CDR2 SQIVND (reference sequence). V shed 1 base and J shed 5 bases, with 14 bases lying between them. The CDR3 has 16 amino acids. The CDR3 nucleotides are TGTGCCAGTAGTATAGTCGGGGTTGTGGGTACCGGGGAGCTGTTTTTT. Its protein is CASSIVGVVGTGELFF.

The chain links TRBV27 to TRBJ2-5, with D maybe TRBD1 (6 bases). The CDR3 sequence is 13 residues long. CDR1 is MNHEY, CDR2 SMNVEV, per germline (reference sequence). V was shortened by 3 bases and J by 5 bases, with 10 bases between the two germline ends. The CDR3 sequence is CASSFGGGETQYF. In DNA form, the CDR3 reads TGTGCCAGCAGTTTTGGGGGCGGGGAGACCCAGTACTTC.

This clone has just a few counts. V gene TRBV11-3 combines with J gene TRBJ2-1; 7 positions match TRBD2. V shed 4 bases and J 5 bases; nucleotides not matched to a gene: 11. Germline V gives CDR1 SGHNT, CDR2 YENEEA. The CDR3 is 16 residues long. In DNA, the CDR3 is TGTGCCAGCAGCTCCACCGGGCGGCGGGAGAACAATGAGCAGTTCTTC. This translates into CASSSTGRRENNEQFF. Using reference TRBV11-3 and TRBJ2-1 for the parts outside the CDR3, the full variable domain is EAGVVQSPRYKIIEKKQPVAFWCNPISGHNTLYWYLQNLGQGPELLIRYENEEAVDDSQLPKDRFSAERLKGVDSTLKIQPAELGDSAVYLCASSSTGRRENNEQFFGPGTRLTVL.

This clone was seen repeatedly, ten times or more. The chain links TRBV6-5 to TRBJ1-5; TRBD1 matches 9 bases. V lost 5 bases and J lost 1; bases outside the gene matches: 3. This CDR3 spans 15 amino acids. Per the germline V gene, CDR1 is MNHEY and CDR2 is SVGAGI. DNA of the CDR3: TGTGCCAGCAGTCACACAGGGGGCAGCAATCAGCCCCAGCATTTT. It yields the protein CASSHTGGSNQPQHF.

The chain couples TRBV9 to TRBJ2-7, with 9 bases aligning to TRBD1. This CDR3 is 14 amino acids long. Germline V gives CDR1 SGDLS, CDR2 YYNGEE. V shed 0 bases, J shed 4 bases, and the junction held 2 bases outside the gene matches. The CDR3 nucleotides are TGTGCCAGCAGCGTAGGGGACAGGGAGTACGAGCAGTACTTC. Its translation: CASSVGDREYEQYF.